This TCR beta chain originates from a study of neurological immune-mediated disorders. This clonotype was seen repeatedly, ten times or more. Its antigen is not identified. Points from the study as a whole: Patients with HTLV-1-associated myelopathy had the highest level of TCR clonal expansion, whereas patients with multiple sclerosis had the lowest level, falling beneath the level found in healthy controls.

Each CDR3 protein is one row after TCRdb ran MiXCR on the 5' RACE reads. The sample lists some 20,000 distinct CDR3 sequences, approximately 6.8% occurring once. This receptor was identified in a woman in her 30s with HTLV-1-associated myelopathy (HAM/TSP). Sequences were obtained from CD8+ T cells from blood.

The CDR3 protein is CSAGLEQFGTGELFF. CDR3 DNA: TGCAGTGCGGGGCTCGAGCAATTCGGCACCGGGGAGCTGTTTTTT. This chain links TRBV20-1 with TRBJ2-2, with D perhaps TRBD1 (5 bases). CDR1 and CDR2 (germline): DFQATT, SNEGSKA (reference sequence). This CDR3 comprises 15 residues. V lost 6 bases and J lost 4, with 18 bases in between.